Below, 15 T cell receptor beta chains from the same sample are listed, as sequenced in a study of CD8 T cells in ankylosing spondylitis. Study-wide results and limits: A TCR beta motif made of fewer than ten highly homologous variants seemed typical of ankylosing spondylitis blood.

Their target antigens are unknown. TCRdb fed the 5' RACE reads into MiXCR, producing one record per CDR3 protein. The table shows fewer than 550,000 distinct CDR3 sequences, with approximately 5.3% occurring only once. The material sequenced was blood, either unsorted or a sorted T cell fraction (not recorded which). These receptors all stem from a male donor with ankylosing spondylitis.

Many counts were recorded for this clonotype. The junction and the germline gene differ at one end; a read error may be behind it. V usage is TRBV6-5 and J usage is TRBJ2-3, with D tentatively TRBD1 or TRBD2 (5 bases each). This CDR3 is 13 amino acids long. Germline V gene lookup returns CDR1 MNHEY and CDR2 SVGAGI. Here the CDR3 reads CASSYSEGRDWDF. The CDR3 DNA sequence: TGTGCCAGCAGTTACTCCGAGGGACGGGATTGGGATTTT.

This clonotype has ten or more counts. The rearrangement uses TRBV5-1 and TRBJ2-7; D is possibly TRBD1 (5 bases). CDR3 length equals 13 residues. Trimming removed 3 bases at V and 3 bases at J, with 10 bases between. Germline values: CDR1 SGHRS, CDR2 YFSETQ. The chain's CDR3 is CASSSPDNYEQYF. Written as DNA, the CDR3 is TGCGCCAGCAGCTCTCCGGACAACTACGAGCAGTACTTC.

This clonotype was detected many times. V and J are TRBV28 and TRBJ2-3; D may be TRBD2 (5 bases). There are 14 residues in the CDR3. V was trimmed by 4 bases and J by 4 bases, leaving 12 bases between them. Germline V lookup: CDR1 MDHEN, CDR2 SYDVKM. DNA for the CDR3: TGTGCCAGCAGTTCGAGGGATCCCCCAGATACGCAGTATTTT. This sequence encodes CASSSRDPPDTQYF.

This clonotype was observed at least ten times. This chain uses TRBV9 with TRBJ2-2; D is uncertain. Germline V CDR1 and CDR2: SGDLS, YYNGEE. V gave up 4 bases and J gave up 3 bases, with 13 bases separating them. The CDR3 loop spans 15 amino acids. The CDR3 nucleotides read TGTGCCAGCAGCCTGACCCCAGATTACACCGGGGAGCTGTTTTTT. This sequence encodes CASSLTPDYTGELFF.

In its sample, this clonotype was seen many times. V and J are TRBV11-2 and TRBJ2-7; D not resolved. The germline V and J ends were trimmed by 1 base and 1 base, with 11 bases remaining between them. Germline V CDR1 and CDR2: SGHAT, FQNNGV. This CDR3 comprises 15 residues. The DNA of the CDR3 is TGTGCCAGCAGCTTAGGCACCCTCCAATCCTACGAGCAGTACTTC. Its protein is CASSLGTLQSYEQYF.

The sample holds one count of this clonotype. The CDR3 protein is CASSPRALGVYEQYF. The CDR3 coding sequence is TGTGCCAGCTCACCACGCGCACTGGGGGTCTACGAGCAGTACTTC. The genes are TRBV18 and TRBJ2-7; D is tentatively TRBD1 or TRBD2 (5 bases each). The V end was cut by 1 base, the J end by 3 bases, with 13 bases between. The germline CDR1 and CDR2 sequences are KGHSH and LQKENI. CDR3 length: 15 residues.

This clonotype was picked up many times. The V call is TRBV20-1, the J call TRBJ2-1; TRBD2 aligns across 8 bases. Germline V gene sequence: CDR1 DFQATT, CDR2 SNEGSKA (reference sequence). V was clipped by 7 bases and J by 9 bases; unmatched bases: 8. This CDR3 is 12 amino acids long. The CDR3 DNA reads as TGCAGTGTACTAGCGGAGGGGGGTGAGCAGTTCTTC. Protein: CSVLAEGGEQFF.

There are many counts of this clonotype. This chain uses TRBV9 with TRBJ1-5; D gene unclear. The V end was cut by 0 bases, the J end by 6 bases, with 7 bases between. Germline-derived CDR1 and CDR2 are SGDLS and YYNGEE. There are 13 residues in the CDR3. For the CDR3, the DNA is TGTGCCAGCAGCGTAGGATATGGTCAGCCCCAGCATTTT. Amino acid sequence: CASSVGYGQPQHF.

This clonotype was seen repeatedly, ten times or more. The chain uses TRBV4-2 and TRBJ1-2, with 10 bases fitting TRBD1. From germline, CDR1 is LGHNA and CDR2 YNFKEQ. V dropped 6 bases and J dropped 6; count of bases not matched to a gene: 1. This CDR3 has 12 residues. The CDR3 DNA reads TGTGCCAGCAGGGACAGGGGGAATGGCTACACCTTC. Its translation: CASRDRGNGYTF.

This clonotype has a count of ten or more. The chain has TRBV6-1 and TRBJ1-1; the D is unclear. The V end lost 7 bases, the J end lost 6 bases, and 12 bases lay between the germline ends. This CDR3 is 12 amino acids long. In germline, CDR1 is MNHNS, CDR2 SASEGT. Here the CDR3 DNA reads TGTGCCAGCACCGGTGGGTGGGCTGAAGCTTTCTTT. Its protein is CASTGGWAEAFF.

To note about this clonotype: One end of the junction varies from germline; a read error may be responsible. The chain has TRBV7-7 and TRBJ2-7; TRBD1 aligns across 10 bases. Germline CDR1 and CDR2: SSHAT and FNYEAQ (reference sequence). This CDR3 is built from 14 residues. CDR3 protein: CASSKTGGEDEQYF. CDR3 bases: TGTGCTAGCAGCAAGACAGGGGGCGAAGACGAGCAGTACTTC.

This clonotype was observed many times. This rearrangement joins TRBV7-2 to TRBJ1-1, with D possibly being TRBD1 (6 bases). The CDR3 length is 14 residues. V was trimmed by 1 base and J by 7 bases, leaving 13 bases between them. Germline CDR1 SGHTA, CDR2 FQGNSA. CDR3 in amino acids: CASSLVVGAGEAFF. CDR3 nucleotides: TGTGCCAGCAGCTTAGTTGTGGGGGCGGGTGAAGCTTTCTTT. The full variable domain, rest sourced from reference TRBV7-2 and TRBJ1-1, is GAGVSQSPSNKVTEKGKDVELRCDPISGHTALYWYRQSLGQGLEFLIYFQGNSAPDKSGLPSDRFSAERTGGSVSTLTIQRTQQEDSAVYLCASSLVVGAGEAFFGQGTRLTVV.

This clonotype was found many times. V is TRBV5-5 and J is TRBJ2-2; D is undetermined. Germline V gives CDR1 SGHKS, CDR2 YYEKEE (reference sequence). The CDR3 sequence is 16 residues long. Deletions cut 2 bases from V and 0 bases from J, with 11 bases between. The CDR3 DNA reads TGTGCCAGCAGCTTCCCCAGCCCGTCGAACACCGGGGAGCTGTTTTTT. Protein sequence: CASSFPSPSNTGELFF.

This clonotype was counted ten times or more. The CDR3 spells CSVQTGDEQYF. CDR3 sequence (DNA): TGCAGCGTTCAGACAGGGGACGAGCAGTACTTC. The chain links TRBV29-1 to TRBJ2-7; TRBD1 aligns across 8 bases. Germline V gives CDR1 SQVTM, CDR2 ANQGSEA. The CDR3 runs to 11 residues. J lost 5 bases, V lost 5 bases, and 2 bases had no gene match.

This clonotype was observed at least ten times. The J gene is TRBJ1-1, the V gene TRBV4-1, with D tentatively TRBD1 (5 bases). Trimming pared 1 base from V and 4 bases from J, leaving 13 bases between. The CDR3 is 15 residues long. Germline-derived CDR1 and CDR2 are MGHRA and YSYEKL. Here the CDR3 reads CASSQAGPRGTEAFF. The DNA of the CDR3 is TGCGCCAGCAGCCAAGCGGGGCCGAGGGGCACTGAAGCTTTCTTT.